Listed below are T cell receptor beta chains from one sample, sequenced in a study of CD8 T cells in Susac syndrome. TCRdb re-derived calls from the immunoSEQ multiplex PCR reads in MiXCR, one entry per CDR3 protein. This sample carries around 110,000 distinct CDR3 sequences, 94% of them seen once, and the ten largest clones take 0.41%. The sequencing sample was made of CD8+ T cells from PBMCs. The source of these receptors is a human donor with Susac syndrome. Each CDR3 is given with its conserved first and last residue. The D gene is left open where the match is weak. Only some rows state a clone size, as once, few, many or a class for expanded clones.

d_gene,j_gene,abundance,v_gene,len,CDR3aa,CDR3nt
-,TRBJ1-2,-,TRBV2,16,CASSPRGAVVVSGYTF,TGTGCCAGCAGCCCCAGGGGTGCAGTCGTTGTATCTGGCTACACCTTC
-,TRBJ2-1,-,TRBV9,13,CASSDPTKYEQFF,TGTGCCAGCAGCGACCCGACTAAATATGAGCAGTTCTTC
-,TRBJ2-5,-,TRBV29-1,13,CSVRGSGQETQYF,TGCAGCGTTAGAGGGTCAGGTCAAGAGACCCAGTACTTC
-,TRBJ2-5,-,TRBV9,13,CASSTTPQETQYF,TGTGCCAGCAGCACAACCCCCCAAGAGACCCAGTACTTC
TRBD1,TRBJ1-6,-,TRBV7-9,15,CASSNRDRVNSPLHF,TGTGCCAGCAGCAACCGGGACAGGGTGAATTCACCCCTCCACTTT
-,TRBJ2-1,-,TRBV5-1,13,CASSLGGADEQFF,TGCGCCAGCAGCTTGGGGGGCGCCGATGAGCAGTTCTTC
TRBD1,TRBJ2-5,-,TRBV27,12,CASITTGGIQYF,TGTGCCAGCATCACGACAGGGGGGATCCAGTACTTC
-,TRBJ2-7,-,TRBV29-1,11,CSVETGREQYF,TGCAGCGTTGAGACTGGACGGGAGCAGTACTTC
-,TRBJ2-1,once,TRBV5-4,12,CASSTEGGEQFF,TGTGCCAGCAGCACGGAGGGTGGTGAGCAGTTCTTC
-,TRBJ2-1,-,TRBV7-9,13,CASSLRESNEQFF,TGTGCCAGCAGCTTGCGGGAAAGCAATGAGCAGTTCTTC
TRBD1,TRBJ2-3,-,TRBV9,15,CASSVGQGATDTQYF,TGTGCCAGCAGCGTCGGACAGGGGGCCACAGATACGCAGTATTTT
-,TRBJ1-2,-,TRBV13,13,CASSSTQTYGYTF,TGTGCCAGCAGCTCAACACAAACCTATGGCTACACCTTC
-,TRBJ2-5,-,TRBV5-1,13,CASSQDSQETQYF,TGCGCCAGCAGCCAGGACAGTCAAGAGACCCAGTACTTC
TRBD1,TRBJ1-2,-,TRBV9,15,CASSTDRGLDYGYTF,TGTGCCAGCAGCACCGACAGGGGGCTGGACTATGGCTACACCTTC
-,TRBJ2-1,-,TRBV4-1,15,CASSQGVADYNEQFF,TGCGCCAGCAGCCAGGGGGTAGCGGACTACAATGAGCAGTTCTTC
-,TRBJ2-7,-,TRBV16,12,CASSQSTNEQYF,TGTGCCAGCAGCCAATCGACTAACGAGCAGTACTTC
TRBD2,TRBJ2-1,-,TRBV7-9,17,CASSGKPGLAPYNEQFF,TGTGCCAGCAGCGGCAAGCCGGGACTAGCCCCTTACAATGAGCAGTTCTTC
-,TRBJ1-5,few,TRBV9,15,CASSLGENSNQPQHF,TGTGCCAGCAGCCTGGGGGAGAATAGCAATCAGCCCCAGCATTTT
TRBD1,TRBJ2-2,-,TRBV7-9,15,CASSFPGQLTGELFF,TGTGCCAGCAGTTTTCCGGGACAGTTAACCGGGGAGCTGTTTTTT
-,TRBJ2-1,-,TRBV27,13,CASRWDGNNEQFF,TGTGCCAGCCGGTGGGACGGGAACAATGAGCAGTTCTTC
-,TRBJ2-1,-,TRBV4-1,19,CASSPPGPFTRPSYNEQFF,TGCGCCAGCAGCCCCCCGGGACCCTTCACCAGACCCTCCTACAATGAGCAGTTCTTC
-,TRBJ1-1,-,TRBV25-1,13,CASSGGGNTEAFF,TGTGCCAGCAGTGGGGGGGGGAACACTGAAGCTTTCTTT
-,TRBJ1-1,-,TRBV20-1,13,CSARERGGTEAFF,TGCAGTGCTAGAGAGAGGGGCGGCACTGAAGCTTTCTTT
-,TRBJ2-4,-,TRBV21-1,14,CASSNPRGGDIQYF,TGTGCCAGCAGCAACCCAAGGGGTGGGGACATTCAGTACTTC
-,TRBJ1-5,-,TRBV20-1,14,CSASDRRGHQPQHF,TGCAGTGCTAGTGACCGTCGGGGTCATCAGCCCCAGCATTTT
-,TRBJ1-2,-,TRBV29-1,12,CSPSWGDYGYTF,TGCAGCCCTTCTTGGGGGGACTATGGCTACACCTTC
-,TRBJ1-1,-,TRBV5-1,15,CASSLESSMNTEAFF,TGCGCCAGCAGCTTGGAATCAAGCATGAACACTGAAGCTTTCTTT
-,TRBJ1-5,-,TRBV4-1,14,CASSSGPMDQPQHF,TGCGCCAGCTCGAGTGGACCGATGGATCAGCCCCAGCATTTT
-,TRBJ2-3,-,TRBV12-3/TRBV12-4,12,CASSLRDHTQYF,TGTGCCAGCAGTTTACGGGACCATACGCAGTATTTT
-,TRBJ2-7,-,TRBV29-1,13,CSVLTGFAYEQYF,TGCAGCGTCCTCACAGGGTTTGCCTACGAGCAGTACTTC
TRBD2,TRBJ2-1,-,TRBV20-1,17,CSARVPLLAGALNEQFF,TGCAGTGCTAGAGTTCCCCTACTAGCGGGGGCTCTCAATGAGCAGTTCTTC
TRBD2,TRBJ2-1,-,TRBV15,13,CATKLAGNNEQFF,TGTGCCACTAAACTAGCGGGGAACAATGAGCAGTTCTTC
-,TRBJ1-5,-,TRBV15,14,CATSRDGNNQPQHF,TGTGCCACCAGCAGGGACGGAAACAATCAGCCCCAGCATTTT
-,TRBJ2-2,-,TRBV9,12,CASTPRAGELFF,TGTGCCAGCACCCCTAGGGCCGGGGAGCTGTTTTTT
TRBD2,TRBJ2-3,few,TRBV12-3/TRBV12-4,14,CASSPSGSTDTQYF,TGTGCCAGCAGTCCTAGCGGGAGCACAGATACGCAGTATTTT
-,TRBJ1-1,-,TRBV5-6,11,CASSLGSEAFF,TGTGCCAGCAGCTTGGGAAGTGAAGCTTTCTTT
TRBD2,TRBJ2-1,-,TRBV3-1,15,CASSPLADQNNEQFF,TGTGCCAGCAGCCCGCTAGCGGACCAAAACAATGAGCAGTTCTTC
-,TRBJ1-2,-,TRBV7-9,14,CASSLAAAGYGYTF,TGTGCCAGCAGCTTAGCGGCGGCAGGCTATGGCTACACCTTC
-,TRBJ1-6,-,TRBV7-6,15,CASSELPSYNSPLHF,TGTGCCAGCAGCGAATTGCCCTCCTATAATTCACCCCTCCACTTT
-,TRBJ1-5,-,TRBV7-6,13,CASAEASNQPQHF,TGTGCCAGCGCGGAGGCTAGCAATCAGCCCCAGCATTTT
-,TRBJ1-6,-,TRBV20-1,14,CSAPNGTYNSPLHF,TGCAGTGCACCAAACGGAACCTATAATTCACCCCTCCACTTT
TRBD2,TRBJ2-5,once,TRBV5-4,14,CASSRSGGRETQYF,TGTGCCAGCAGCAGATCGGGGGGAAGAGAGACCCAGTACTTC
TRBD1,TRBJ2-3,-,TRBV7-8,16,CASSPRGTASTDTQYF,TGTGCCAGCAGCCCAAGAGGGACAGCTAGCACAGATACGCAGTATTTT
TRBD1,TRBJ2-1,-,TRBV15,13,CATSRDRANEQFF,TGTGCCACCAGCAGGGACAGGGCCAATGAGCAGTTCTTC
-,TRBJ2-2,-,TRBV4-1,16,CASSQEGPGINGELFF,TGCGCCAGCAGCCAAGAGGGTCCGGGGATTAACGGGGAGCTGTTTTTT
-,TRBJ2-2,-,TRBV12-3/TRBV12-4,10,CATGAGELFF,TGTGCTACGGGGGCCGGGGAGCTGTTTTTT
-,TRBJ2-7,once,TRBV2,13,CASKREGTYEQYF,TGTGCCAGCAAACGTGAAGGGACCTACGAGCAGTACTTC
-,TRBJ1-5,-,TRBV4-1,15,CASSQDRSLNQPQHF,TGCGCCAGCAGCCAAGATAGGAGCCTTAATCAGCCCCAGCATTTT
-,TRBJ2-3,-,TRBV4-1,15,CASSDRDLSGDTQYF,TGCGCCAGCAGTGACCGGGACTTAAGTGGGGATACGCAGTATTTT
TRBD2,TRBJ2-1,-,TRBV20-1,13,CSVRQRGGNEQFF,TGCAGTGTCCGCCAGCGGGGAGGGAATGAGCAGTTCTTC